These 15 T cell receptor beta chains originate from one sample sequenced in a study of patients with pleural tuberculosis (dated by TCRdb to the mid-2010s). TCRdb lists the instrument as Illumina Genome Analyzer IIx. The public sequencing data were trimmed at Q25 with fastp and processed into clonotypes with MiXCR by TCRdb, which kept only in-frame beta chains. Each CDR3 protein appears once, grouped with its most common genes and DNA. The sample data list under 55,000 distinct CDR3 sequences, and approximately 7.9% of these were observed just once. In total, the top ten clones hold 15% to 20% of the sample. These receptors originate from a human donor with pleural tuberculosis.

The genes are TRBV5-1 and TRBJ2-1, with D perhaps TRBD2 (5 bases). CDR1 and CDR2 (germline): SGHRS, YFSETQ. V shed 3 bases and J shed 0 bases, with 13 bases lying between them. The CDR3 length is 16 residues. The CDR3 here is CASSSPDYSSYNEQFF. The CDR3 nucleotides read TGCGCCAGCAGCTCCCCCGACTACAGCTCCTACAATGAGCAGTTCTTC.

This clonotype was counted at least ten times. The chain carries TRBV11-1 and TRBJ2-7; unclear D gene. V was clipped by 0 bases and J by 0 bases, with 9 bases between them. Germline CDR1 SGHAT, CDR2 FQDESV (reference sequence). This CDR3 contains 15 residues. The CDR3 loop is CASSLAATYSYEQYF. The CDR3 coding sequence is TGTGCCAGCAGCTTAGCGGCCACATACTCCTACGAGCAGTACTTC.

J is TRBJ2-3 and V is TRBV2; the D call may be TRBD1 or TRBD2 (5 bases each). V lost 4 bases, J lost 5 bases, and 16 bases lay in between. From germline, CDR1 is SNHLY and CDR2 FYNNEI. This CDR3 has 15 amino acids. The CDR3 region is CASSALGRGLDTQYF. In DNA form, the CDR3 reads TGTGCCAGCAGTGCGTTGGGCCGGGGCTTAGATACGCAGTATTTT. Supplemented by reference TRBV2 and TRBJ2-3, the full variable domain reads EPEVTQTPSHQVTQMGQEVILRCVPISNHLYFYWYRQILGQKVEFLVSFYNNEISEKSEIFDDQFSVERPDGSNFTLKIRSTKLEDSAMYFCASSALGRGLDTQYFGPGTRLTVL.

The chain joins TRBV18 to TRBJ2-7, with 9 bases matching TRBD1. The germline gives CDR1 KGHSH, CDR2 LQKENI. V shed 6 bases, J shed 6 bases, and the junction held 9 bases outside the gene matches. This CDR3 contains 14 residues. The DNA for the CDR3 is TGTGCCAGCTCTCAAGGGACAGGGATCGGCGAGCAGTACGTC. Encoded protein: CASSQGTGIGEQYV.

This clonotype was picked up many times. The chain combines TRBV11-2 with TRBJ2-7, with unresolved D. This CDR3 is built from 13 residues. The germline V gene encodes CDR1 SGHAT and CDR2 FQNNGV. The V gene lost 3 bases and the J gene lost 4 bases, with 10 bases spanning the gap. In nucleotides, the CDR3 is TGTGCCAGCAGCTTTGACCCCATTTACGAGCAGTACGTC. Translated: CASSFDPIYEQYV.

This clonotype was seen a handful of times. The V gene is TRBV2, the J gene TRBJ2-1; 10 bases align to TRBD1. Trimming removed 10 bases from V and 10 bases from J; junction bases left unmatched: 10. This CDR3 is built from 13 residues. Per germline, CDR1 SNHLY and CDR2 FYNNEI. The CDR3 sequence: CANIRQGAVEQFF. CDR3 nucleotides: TGTGCCAACATCAGACAGGGGGCGGTGGAGCAGTTCTTC.

The table lists this clonotype with many counts. The chain carries TRBV3-1 and TRBJ1-2; D not resolved. Per the germline V gene, CDR1 is LGHDT and CDR2 is YNNKEL (reference sequence). There are 12 residues in the CDR3. With 1 base removed from V and 8 bases from J, the gap between germline ends came to 8 bases. The CDR3 sequence is CASSQVGMGYTF. For the CDR3, the DNA is TGTGCCAGCAGCCAAGTAGGAATGGGCTACACCTTC.

This clonotype was picked up a small number of times. The chain is built from TRBV5-1 and TRBJ2-1, with 10 bases lining up with TRBD2. Germline CDR1 is SGHRS and CDR2 is YFSETQ. The CDR3 spans 16 residues. V shed 4 bases, J shed 4 bases, and the junction held 8 bases outside the gene matches. The CDR3 coding sequence is TGCGCCAGCAGCATAGATCTAGCGGGAGCTTACAATGAGCAGTTCTTC. It codes for CASSIDLAGAYNEQFF. The full variable domain, its missing parts supplied by reference TRBV5-1 and TRBJ2-1, is KAGVTQTPRYLIKTRGQQVTLSCSPISGHRSVSWYQQTPGQGLQFLFEYFSETQRNKGNFPGRFSGRQFSNSRSEMNVSTLELGDSALYLCASSIDLAGAYNEQFFGPGTRLTVL.

This clonotype was observed many times. This chain joins TRBV2 and TRBJ1-6; no firm D call. Between the trimmed V and J ends, which lost 4 bases and 5 bases, there was a span of 3 bases. The CDR3 length is 12 residues. Germline V gene lookup returns CDR1 SNHLY and CDR2 FYNNEI. The DNA of the CDR3 is TGTGCCAGCAGTGGCGATAATTCACCCCTCCACTTT. This encodes CASSGDNSPLHF.

This clonotype was seen ten or more times. The rearrangement links TRBV20-1 to TRBJ2-5; D tentatively fits TRBD1 or TRBD2 (5 bases each). Germline V gene data show CDR1 as DFQATT and CDR2 as SNEGSKA (reference sequence). V was trimmed by 3 bases and J by 2 bases, leaving 19 bases between them. The CDR3 sequence is 16 residues long. The CDR3 bases are TGCAGTGCTAGGGAAACCGCCGGGGCTACTCAAGAGACCCAGTACTTC. Its protein product is CSARETAGATQETQYF.

This clonotype showed up just a few times. A much larger clone differs by one base, so this may be a read error. This chain links TRBV20-1 with TRBJ1-1; 10 bases are shared with TRBD1. V trimming: 4 bases; J trimming: 5 bases; junction bases outside the gene matches: 13. CDR1 is DFQATT and CDR2 is SNEGSKA in the germline V gene (reference sequence). The CDR3 covers 16 residues. The CDR3 DNA sequence: TGCAGTGCTATGCGGGACAGGGGCGTGGTGCGGACTGAAGCTTTCTTT. Translating gives CSAMRDRGVVRTEAFF.

This clonotype was observed a few times. The chain links TRBV6-5 to TRBJ2-7; D uncertain. Trimming took off 2 bases at V and 5 bases at J, with 4 bases between the two ends. The CDR3 totals 11 residues. CDR1 and CDR2 from the germline V gene are MNHEY and SVGAGI. This chain's CDR3 is CASSYGDEQYF. The CDR3 coding sequence is TGTGCCAGCAGTTACGGCGACGAGCAGTACTTC.

Notes on this clonotype: One end of the junction is discordant with germline, which a read error may explain. The V gene is TRBV5-6, the J gene TRBJ2-1; D is tentatively TRBD1 or TRBD2 (6 bases each). This CDR3 has 15 amino acids. Per the germline V gene, CDR1 is SGHDT and CDR2 is YYEEEE. The CDR3 DNA reads TGTGCCAGTAGCTTGGGGGGCGCGTCCTACAATGAGCAGTTCTTC. Translation gives CASSLGGASYNEQFF.

This clonotype was detected ten times or more. The rearrangement uses TRBV7-6 and TRBJ2-5; D is unresolved. Trimming took off 7 bases at V and 5 bases at J, with 5 bases between the two ends. The CDR3 runs 10 residues. Germline V gene data show CDR1 as SGHVS and CDR2 as FNYEAQ. The CDR3 DNA reads TGTGCCAGCATGGAGGAGACCCAGTACTTC. Protein product: CASMEETQYF.

This clonotype was seen at least ten times. This rearrangement joins TRBV18 to TRBJ1-1; D is uncertain. Trimming took off 7 bases at V and 1 base at J, with 7 bases between the two ends. Germline-derived CDR1 and CDR2 are KGHSH and LQKENI. The CDR3 sequence is 12 residues long. The CDR3 DNA reads as TGTGCCAGCTGGGGAGGGAACACTGAAGCTTTCTTT. Protein: CASWGGNTEAFF. The full variable domain, with the rest looked up from reference TRBV18 and TRBJ1-1, is NAGVMQNPRHLVRRRGQEARLRCSPMKGHSHVYWYRQLPEEGLKFMVYLQKENIIDESGMPKERFSAEFPKEGPSILRIQQVVRGDSAAYFCASWGGNTEAFFGQGTRLTVV.